This T cell receptor (beta chain) is from a study of blood T cell repertoires in COVID-19. In the study overall: Acute and convalescent COVID-19 specimens originated in the United States, Italy and Spain. Sources were T cells, B-cell-depleted T cells, or PBMCs; the material itself was cDNA or gDNA.

In the case of this clone: At one end the junction does not follow the germline gene, possibly because of a read error.

The CDR3 extends over 14 amino acids. Per the germline V gene, CDR1 is SQVTM and CDR2 is ANQGSEA. As processed by the authors: The authors estimated nucleated cell counts from reference gene primer amplification. TCRdb keeps only in-frame clones here, not all; method: immunoSEQ multiplex PCR. That table is the source of V, J and clone size, and D and trimming were worked out from the DNA. The sample contains over 300,000 clones, more than 75% of which appear only once. V and J are TRBV29-1 and TRBJ2-7; D remains unclear. The sample comprised peripheral blood. The receptor comes from a woman aged 45-65 years with acute or convalescent COVID-19. The DNA for the CDR3 is TGCAGCGTTGGGGTGGGCGCCCTCTCCGACGAGCAGTACTTC. This gives the protein CSVGVGALSDEQYF.